Below, 8 T cell receptor beta chains from the same sample are listed, as sequenced in a study of T cell repertoires in cytomegalovirus infection. TCRdb used MiXCR to reprocess the reads, holding one entry per CDR3 protein. The table lists 500,000 or so distinct CDR3 sequences, 16% of them singletons. What was sequenced was CD8+ T cells from PBMCs. The receptors were gathered from a human donor in good health (CMV status not recorded). Some clones in this sample may be carry-over from other donors' samples.

This clonotype has ten or more counts. The chain employs TRBV11-2 and TRBJ2-1; 7 bases map to TRBD2. V gave up 2 bases and J gave up 7 bases; unmatched junction bases: 5. Germline CDR1 reads SGHAT; CDR2 reads FQNNGV. The CDR3 totals 14 residues. The CDR3 spells CASSLRRERNEQFF. In nucleotides, the CDR3 is TGTGCCAGCAGCTTAAGGCGGGAGAGGAATGAGCAGTTCTTC.

On this clonotype itself: A read error is possible here, since a much larger clone lies one base away. V usage is TRBV6-6 and J usage is TRBJ2-5; the D gene is possibly TRBD1 (6 bases). Germline CDR1 reads MNHNY; CDR2 reads SVGAGI (reference sequence). CDR3 length: 13 residues. The CDR3 DNA reads as TGTGCCAGCAGGCCAGGGGACACAGAGACCCCGTACTTC. It yields the protein CASRPGDTETPYF.

The genes are TRBV6-6 and TRBJ2-2; TRBD2 is a possible D gene (6 bases). The CDR3 length is 12 residues. With 9 bases removed from V and 9 bases from J, the gap between germline ends came to 14 bases. Germline V gives CDR1 MNHNY, CDR2 SVGAGI (reference sequence). CDR3 nucleotides: TGTGCCAGGATGGGGAGGTTAAGGGAGCTGTTTTTT. It yields the protein CARMGRLRELFF.

Ten or more counts support this clonotype. The chain recombines TRBV28 with TRBJ2-2; tentatively, D is TRBD1 (6 bases). Germline CDR1 MDHEN, CDR2 SYDVKM. This CDR3 spans 19 amino acids. The V end lost 3 bases, the J end lost 3 bases, and 23 bases lay between the germline ends. The CDR3, as DNA: TGTGCCAGCAGTTTGGGGGCATCGTCTTCTAGTATATACACCGGGGAGCTGTTTTTT. Its translation: CASSLGASSSSIYTGELFF.

V and J are TRBV5-5 and TRBJ1-3; no clear D. The CDR3 runs to 11 residues. The germline CDR1 and CDR2 sequences are SGHKS and YYEKEE (reference sequence). Trimming left V 5 bases short and J 7 bases short, with 7 bases between. DNA for the CDR3: TGTGCCAGCAGTTGGGGTAACACCATATATTTT. Protein product: CASSWGNTIYF. The full variable domain, completed using reference TRBV5-5 and TRBJ1-3, is DAGVTQSPTHLIKTRGQQVTLRCSPISGHKSVSWYQQVLGQGPQFIFQYYEKEERGRGNFPDRFSARQFPNYSSELNVNALLLGDSALYLCASSWGNTIYFGEGSWLTVV.

In its sample, this clonotype was seen a few times. The J gene is TRBJ2-5, the V gene TRBV6-1, with TRBD2 as a possible D gene (6 bases). CDR3 length: 14 amino acids. Trimming removed 3 bases at V and 5 bases at J, with 13 bases between. CDR1 is MNHNS and CDR2 is SASEGT in the germline V gene. The CDR3 DNA reads TGTGCCAGCAGTGAGGGACTGACCGGGGAGACCCAGTACTTC. As protein: CASSEGLTGETQYF.

V is TRBV6-6 and J is TRBJ1-2; the D is unclear. CDR3 size: 15 residues. Between the trimmed V and J ends, which lost 5 bases and 0 bases, there was a span of 13 bases. Germline values: CDR1 MNHNY, CDR2 SVGAGI (reference sequence). CDR3 coding DNA: TGTGCCAGCAGTGGGGTGTTACGGGCTAACTATGGCTACACCTTC. Its translation: CASSGVLRANYGYTF.

This clonotype showed up many times. The chain couples TRBV7-2 to TRBJ1-2; 8 positions agree with TRBD1. V lost 5 bases, J lost 3 bases, and 8 bases stayed unmatched. Per germline, CDR1 SGHTA and CDR2 FQGNSA. This CDR3 contains 15 residues. As DNA, the CDR3 is TGTGCCAGCAGCACAGGGGGGTCAGCCCACTATGGCTACACCTTC. Translated, it gives CASSTGGSAHYGYTF.